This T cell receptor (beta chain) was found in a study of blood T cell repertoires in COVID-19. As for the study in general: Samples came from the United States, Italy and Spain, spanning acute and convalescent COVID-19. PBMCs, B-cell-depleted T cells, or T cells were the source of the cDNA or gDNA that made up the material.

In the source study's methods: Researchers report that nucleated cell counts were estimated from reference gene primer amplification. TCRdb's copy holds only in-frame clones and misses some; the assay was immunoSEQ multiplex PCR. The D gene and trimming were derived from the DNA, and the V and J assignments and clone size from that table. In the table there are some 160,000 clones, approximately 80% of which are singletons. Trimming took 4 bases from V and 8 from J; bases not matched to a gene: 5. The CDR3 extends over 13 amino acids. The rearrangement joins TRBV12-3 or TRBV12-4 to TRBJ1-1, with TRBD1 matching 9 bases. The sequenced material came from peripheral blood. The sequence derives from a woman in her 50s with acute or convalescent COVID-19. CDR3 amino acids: CASSSDRGSEAFF. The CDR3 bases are TGTGCCAGCAGTTCGGACAGGGGATCCGAAGCTTTCTTT.